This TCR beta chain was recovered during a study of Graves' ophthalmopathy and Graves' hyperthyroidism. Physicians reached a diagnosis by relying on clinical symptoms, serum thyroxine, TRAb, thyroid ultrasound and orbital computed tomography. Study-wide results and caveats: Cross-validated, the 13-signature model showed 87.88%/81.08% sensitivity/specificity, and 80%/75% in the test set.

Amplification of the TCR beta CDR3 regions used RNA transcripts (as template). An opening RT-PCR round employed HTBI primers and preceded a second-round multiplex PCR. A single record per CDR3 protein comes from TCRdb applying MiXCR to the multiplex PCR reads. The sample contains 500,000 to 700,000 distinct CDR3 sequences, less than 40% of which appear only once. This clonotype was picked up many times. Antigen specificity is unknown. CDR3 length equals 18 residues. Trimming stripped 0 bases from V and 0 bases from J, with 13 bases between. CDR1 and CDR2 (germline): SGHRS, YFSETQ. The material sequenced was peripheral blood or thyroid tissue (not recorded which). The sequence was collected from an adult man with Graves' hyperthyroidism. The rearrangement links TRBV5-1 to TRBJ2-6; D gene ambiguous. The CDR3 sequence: CASSLGPHRSSGANVLTF. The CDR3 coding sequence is TGCGCCAGCAGCTTGGGACCGCACCGGAGCTCTGGGGCCAACGTCCTGACTTTC.